Many counts were recorded for the clone carrying this T cell receptor beta chain. The antigen is undetermined. The making of cDNA relied on 5'RACE with 10-nucleotide random UMIs. TCRdb analysed the 5' RACE reads with MiXCR anew, one entry per CDR3 protein. The sample includes fewer than 50,000 distinct CDR3 sequences, roughly 14% of them seen just once. This sample is part of a study of neurological immune-mediated disorders. Findings and limits, study-wide: No sharing of CDR3 amino acid sequences was observed among expanded clones across subjects, suggesting private repertoires in all groups. TCR clonal expansion peaked in HTLV-1-associated myelopathy patients and was lowest in multiple sclerosis patients.

CD4+ or CD8+ T cells at a count of about 1 million served as input for the sorted libraries. The specimen sequenced was CD4+ T cells from blood. This TCR was recovered from an older woman with HTLV-1-associated myelopathy (HAM/TSP).

The chain's CDR3 is CSATDDYGYTF. Written as DNA, the CDR3 is TGCAGTGCTACCGACGACTATGGCTACACCTTC. The rearrangement joins TRBV20-1 to TRBJ1-2; D call uncertain. The length of the CDR3 is 11 residues. CDR1 is DFQATT, CDR2 SNEGSKA, per germline (reference sequence). The V and J ends lost 4 bases and 3 bases respectively, with 6 bases between them.